The 32 T cell receptor beta chains given below trace back to one sample, sequenced in a study of T cell changes during pregnancy in multiple sclerosis (dated by TCRdb to between 2018 and 2021). The receptor library was made with the immunoSEQ multiplex PCR assay. TCRdb took this table from immuneACCESS and kept in-frame rearrangements with V and J called. Such tables lack part of the clones; where checked against another copy, unresolved V genes explain under half of the gap, and the rest is unexplained. The sample contains 70,000 to 100,000 clones, roughly nine tenths of them found a single time. The leading ten clones occupy approximately 1.4% of the sample. The sample in question was peripheral blood, obtained in the first trimester of pregnancy. The origin of the receptors is a female donor with multiple sclerosis, enrolled in a pregnancy study.

The J gene is TRBJ1-1, the V gene TRBV5-1; TRBD1 is a possible D gene (5 bases). The CDR3 is made up of 17 amino acids. The V gene lost 3 bases and the J gene lost 7 bases, with 25 bases spanning the gap. Germline V gives CDR1 SGHRS, CDR2 YFSETQ. The CDR3 reads CASSSSLQAREDGEAFF. CDR3 in DNA: TGCGCCAGCAGCTCCTCCTTACAGGCTCGAGAGGACGGTGAAGCTTTCTTT.

This chain joins TRBV7-9 and TRBJ2-2, with D possibly TRBD2 on 5 matching bases. Germline V gene lookup returns CDR1 SEHNR and CDR2 FQNEAQ (reference sequence). The CDR3 consists of 15 residues. The V and J ends lost 1 base and 4 bases respectively, with 10 bases between them. The CDR3 DNA reads as TGTGCCAGCAGCTTAGTACCGGGAATCACCGGGGAGCTGTTTTTT. Amino acid sequence: CASSLVPGITGELFF. Filled out from reference TRBV7-9 and TRBJ2-2, the complete variable domain reads DTGVSQNPRHKITKRGQNVTFRCDPISEHNRLYWYRQTLGQGPEFLTYFQNEAQLEKSRLLSDRFSAERPKGSFSTLEIQRTEQGDSAMYLCASSLVPGITGELFFGEGSRLTVL.

The chain is built from TRBV7-8 and TRBJ2-3, with 9 nucleotides matching TRBD2. With 5 bases clipped from V and 5 bases from J, the junction kept 8 bases outside the gene matches. The germline V gene has CDR1 SGHVS and CDR2 FQNEAQ. The CDR3 covers 15 residues. The chain's CDR3 is CASSVRSGSVDTQYF. The CDR3 coding sequence is TGTGCCAGCAGCGTCCGTAGCGGGAGCGTAGATACGCAGTATTTT.

The chain joins TRBV21-1 to TRBJ2-1; the table calls TRBD2, which could not be checked here. TRBV21-1 is a pseudogene segment. The CDR3 totals 17 residues. In DNA form, the CDR3 reads TGTGCCAGCAGCAAAGTGACTAGCGAGTATAACTACAATGAGCAGTTCTTC. Protein product: CASSKVTSEYNYNEQFF.

The rearrangement links TRBV30 to TRBJ1-4; no definite D call. The V end was cut by 0 bases, the J end by 5 bases, with 13 bases between. This CDR3 contains 15 residues. Germline V lookup: CDR1 GTSNPN, CDR2 SVGIG (reference sequence). The CDR3 region is CAWSVPHSQNEKLFF. The CDR3 nucleotides read TGTGCCTGGAGTGTCCCACATAGCCAAAATGAAAAACTGTTTTTT.

CDR3 residues: CASSDGSGNNNEQFF. The CDR3, as DNA: TGTGCCAGCAGTGACGGTAGCGGCAATAACAATGAGCAGTTCTTC. The V gene is TRBV6-4, the J gene TRBJ2-1; tentatively, D is TRBD2 (6 bases). Germline-derived CDR1 and CDR2 are MRHNA and SNTAGT. Trimming shortened V by 2 bases and J by 5 bases, and 13 bases separated the two germline ends. The CDR3 extends over 15 amino acids.

The V call is TRBV6-5, the J call TRBJ1-1; perhaps TRBD1 as D (6 bases). CDR1 and CDR2 (germline): MNHEY, SVGAGI. V was clipped by 4 bases and J by 11 bases, with 14 bases between them. The CDR3 sequence is 12 residues long. CDR3 in DNA: TGTGCCAGCAGTTCCATACAGGGATCGGCTTTCTTT. Its translation is CASSSIQGSAFF.

The chain recombines TRBV6-1 with TRBJ1-5, with a possible D match to TRBD1 (5 bases). CDR3 length: 15 amino acids. V was shortened by 1 base and J by 6 bases, with 13 bases between the two germline ends. The germline gives CDR1 MNHNS, CDR2 SASEGT. As DNA, the CDR3 is TGTGCCAGCAGTGAAGGAATAGGCGGGGGTCAGCCCCAGCATTTT. Translating it yields CASSEGIGGGQPQHF.

V and J are TRBV21-1 and TRBJ1-5; the table's D call TRBD1 went unverified against the DNA. TRBV21-1 represents a pseudogene. The CDR3 totals 17 residues. The CDR3 bases are TGTGCCACCGAAATTGAATCCCGGGACAGGGGCAATCAGCCCCAGCATTTT. This codes for CATEIESRDRGNQPQHF.

The CDR3 protein is CASSGQTMGLAGTLYEQYF. For the CDR3, the DNA is TGTGCCAGCAGCGGACAGACCATGGGTCTAGCGGGAACCCTCTACGAGCAGTACTTC. The rearrangement joins TRBV28 to TRBJ2-7; TRBD2 matches 9 bases. Germline loops: CDR1 MDHEN, CDR2 SYDVKM. V lost 6 bases to trimming and J lost 3 bases; unmatched junction nucleotides: 21. CDR3 length: 19 residues.

This chain uses TRBV27 with TRBJ1-1; D is possibly TRBD1 (5 bases). This CDR3 spans 16 amino acids. Trimming stripped 4 bases from V and 3 bases from J, with 18 bases between. CDR1 and CDR2 (germline): MNHEY, SMNVEV (reference sequence). The CDR3 DNA reads as TGTGCCAGCAGTTCCCCCAGGGAGGGTTTGGACACTGAAGCTTTCTTT. Its translation: CASSSPREGLDTEAFF.

This clone was picked up one time. The V call is TRBV21-1, the J call TRBJ1-5; the D segment call TRBD1 is taken from the table without a DNA check. TRBV21-1 is annotated as a pseudogene. There are 18 residues in the CDR3. CDR3 loop: CASSKDRARDESNQPQHF. The CDR3 nucleotides are TGTGCCAGCAGCAAGGACAGGGCGAGGGATGAGAGCAATCAGCCCCAGCATTTT.

This clone was counted only a few times. J is TRBJ2-7 and V is TRBV7-9; weak D call: TRBD2 (5 bases). Trimming removed 4 bases from V and 0 bases from J, with 10 bases in between. The germline V gene has CDR1 SEHNR and CDR2 FQNEAQ (reference sequence). This CDR3 has 14 residues. The DNA for the CDR3 is TGTGCCAGCAGCTCGGACTTCCTCTCCTACGAGCAGTACTTC. Its translation: CASSSDFLSYEQYF. Full variable domain (missing parts from reference TRBV7-9 and TRBJ2-7): DTGVSQNPRHKITKRGQNVTFRCDPISEHNRLYWYRQTLGQGPEFLTYFQNEAQLEKSRLLSDRFSAERPKGSFSTLEIQRTEQGDSAMYLCASSSDFLSYEQYFGPGTRLTVT.

This sequence joins TRBV29-1 and TRBJ2-1, with D hard to call. Germline CDR1 SQVTM, CDR2 ANQGSEA. This CDR3 is built from 12 residues. V was pared by 7 bases and J by 2 bases, with 9 bases between. CDR3 bases: TGCAGCGGAGCATTGGCCTACAATGAGCAGTTCTTC. This codes for CSGALAYNEQFF.

The chain has TRBV4-2 and TRBJ2-5, with a weak D call TRBD1 (5 bases). CDR1 is LGHNA, CDR2 YNFKEQ, per germline. CDR3 length: 15 amino acids. Trimming took off 4 bases at V and 1 base at J, with 13 bases between the two ends. CDR3 loop: CASSPGPGRQETQYF. The CDR3 bases are TGTGCCAGCAGCCCAGGGCCAGGGCGCCAAGAGACCCAGTACTTC.

The genes are TRBV5-1 and TRBJ2-1; 10 nucleotides line up with TRBD2. The CDR3 totals 17 residues. CDR1 is SGHRS and CDR2 is YFSETQ in the germline V gene. V was clipped by 0 bases and J by 7 bases; unmatched bases: 10. CDR3 coding DNA: TGCGCCAGCAGCTTGGAGTTAGCGGGAGGTATTAGGAATGAGCAGTTCTTC. Protein: CASSLELAGGIRNEQFF.

The chain is built from TRBV6-5 and TRBJ2-7, with 11 bases that match TRBD1. J lost 2 bases, V lost 6 bases, and 0 bases had no gene match. Germline loops: CDR1 MNHEY, CDR2 SVGAGI. The CDR3 totals 13 residues. The CDR3 DNA is TGTGCCAGCAGGGGACAGGGGGCCTACGAGCAGTACTTC. Translated: CASRGQGAYEQYF.

This chain connects TRBV5-6 to TRBJ1-1; TRBD1 is a possible D gene (5 bases). With 4 bases removed from V and 3 bases from J, the gap between germline ends came to 7 bases. This CDR3 comprises 12 residues. The germline gives CDR1 SGHDT, CDR2 YYEEEE. CDR3 sequence (DNA): TGTGCCAGCAGCCGACAGTACACTGAAGCTTTCTTT. Its translation is CASSRQYTEAFF.

The V and J genes are TRBV28 and TRBJ1-3, with 7 nucleotides matching TRBD1. Trimming cost V 8 bases and J 0 bases; bases outside gene matches: 4. The length of the CDR3 is 14 residues. Germline CDR1 reads MDHEN; CDR2 reads SYDVKM. The CDR3 DNA reads TGTGCCAGCCAAAGGGGGCCCTCTGGAAACACCATATATTTT. Translation gives CASQRGPSGNTIYF.

The chain recombines TRBV2 with TRBJ1-5; TRBD1 is a possible D gene (5 bases). The V gene lost 4 bases and the J gene lost 3 bases, with 7 bases spanning the gap. The CDR3 has 13 residues. CDR1 is SNHLY, CDR2 FYNNEI, per germline. The CDR3 DNA reads as TGTGCCAGCAGTGGACAGATCAATCAGCCCCAGCATTTT. Translation gives CASSGQINQPQHF.

The chain recombines TRBV30 with TRBJ1-2; TRBD1 is a possible D gene (5 bases). V gave up 2 bases and J gave up 7 bases, with 14 bases separating them. The germline V gene encodes CDR1 GTSNPN and CDR2 SVGIG (reference sequence). CDR3 length: 13 residues. This CDR3 reads CAWSQIQAGGYTF. DNA of the CDR3: TGTGCCTGGAGTCAAATACAGGCTGGTGGCTACACCTTC.

J is TRBJ1-4 and V is TRBV7-2; D might be TRBD1 (5 bases). CDR1 and CDR2 from the germline V gene are SGHTA and FQGNSA. The V and J ends lost 1 base and 5 bases respectively, with 20 bases between them. This CDR3 has 18 residues. CDR3 sequence reads: CASSLVPLVSGGNEKLFF. CDR3 DNA: TGTGCCAGCAGCTTAGTACCCCTCGTCTCCGGGGGGAATGAAAAACTGTTTTTT.

V is TRBV2 and J is TRBJ2-1, with unresolved D. V dropped 6 bases and J dropped 4 bases, with 19 bases sitting between them. The germline V gene has CDR1 SNHLY and CDR2 FYNNEI. The CDR3 runs 16 residues. CDR3 sequence (DNA): TGTGCCAGCAGGGATATCGGGTTCCGTTTTTACAATGAGCAGTTCTTC. This sequence encodes CASRDIGFRFYNEQFF.

The rearrangement uses TRBV28 and TRBJ2-1; 12 nucleotides match TRBD2. Germline V gene sequence: CDR1 MDHEN, CDR2 SYDVKM. Trimming removed 3 bases from V and 6 bases from J; junction bases left unmatched: 6. There are 16 residues in the CDR3. The CDR3 protein is CASSFEWTSGINEQFF. The CDR3 nucleotides read TGTGCCAGCAGTTTCGAATGGACTAGCGGGATCAATGAGCAGTTCTTC.

This clone was observed a single time. The genes are TRBV19 and TRBJ2-1, with TRBD2 identical over 10 bases. Trimming at V came to 5 bases and at J to 4 bases, leaving 5 bases not matched to a gene. The CDR3 spans 15 residues. Germline loops: CDR1 LNHDA, CDR2 SQIVND (reference sequence). The CDR3 sequence is CASSLTSGWYNEQFF. CDR3 bases: TGTGCCAGTAGTCTGACTAGCGGGTGGTACAATGAGCAGTTCTTC.

The chain uses TRBV19 and TRBJ1-4, with a possible D match to TRBD1 (5 bases). Deletions cut 4 bases from V and 0 bases from J, with 12 bases between. Per the germline V gene, CDR1 is LNHDA and CDR2 is SQIVND (reference sequence). The CDR3 length is 16 residues. This CDR3 reads CASSRGQTATNEKLFF. DNA of the CDR3: TGTGCCAGTAGTAGGGGCCAGACAGCAACTAATGAAAAACTGTTTTTT.

The rearrangement links TRBV9 to TRBJ2-6; 8 nucleotides align to TRBD1. The CDR3 sequence is 16 residues long. Germline CDR1 is SGDLS and CDR2 is YYNGEE. The V and J ends lost 3 bases and 6 bases, in that order; junction bases with no gene match: 8. The chain's CDR3 is CASSEGRGPLANVLTF. For the CDR3, the DNA is TGTGCCAGCAGCGAGGGCAGGGGGCCGTTGGCCAACGTCCTGACTTTC.

This clone has only a few counts. V usage is TRBV30 and J usage is TRBJ2-2; TRBD2 is a possible D gene (5 bases). The V end lost 5 bases, the J end lost 7 bases, and 11 bases lay between the germline ends. Germline V gene sequence: CDR1 GTSNPN, CDR2 SVGIG (reference sequence). The CDR3 length is 12 residues. CDR3 nucleotide sequence: TGTGCCTGGTACTTACGGGGCGGGGAGCTGTTTTTT. Amino acids: CAWYLRGGELFF.

The CDR3 region has the DNA TGTGCCAGCAGCTTGGGGGGACAGGGGTTTGAGCTGTTTTTT. It translates to CASSLGGQGFELFF. The J gene is TRBJ2-2, the V gene TRBV5-4; 10 bases fit TRBD1. The length of the CDR3 is 14 residues. V lost 0 bases, J lost 11 bases, and 4 bases stayed unmatched. Germline V gene data show CDR1 as SGHNT and CDR2 as YYREEE (reference sequence).

The chain is built from TRBV14 and TRBJ1-2; no reliable D call. The CDR3 sequence is 13 residues long. Germline assignment: CDR1 SGHDN and CDR2 FVKESK. The germline V and J ends were trimmed by 4 bases and 2 bases, with 8 bases remaining between them. The CDR3 region has the DNA TGTGCCAGCAGCCCCGGGAGGAACTATGGCTACACCTTC. This translates into CASSPGRNYGYTF. Based on the CDR3 plus reference TRBV14 and TRBJ1-2, the full variable domain is EAGVTQFPSHSVIEKGQTVTLRCDPISGHDNLYWYRRVMGKEIKFLLHFVKESKQDESGMPNNRFLAERTGGTYSTLKVQPAELEDSGVYFCASSPGRNYGYTFGSGTRLTVV.

V is TRBV7-9 and J is TRBJ2-5, with D hard to call. CDR3 length: 14 amino acids. Trimming removed 0 bases at V and 5 bases at J, with 10 bases between. The V gene's germline CDR1 is SEHNR and CDR2 FQNEAQ (reference sequence). The CDR3 DNA reads as TGTGCCAGCAGCTTAGCGACTTCACGGGAGACCCAGTACTTC. Its translation: CASSLATSRETQYF. Drawing the rest from reference TRBV7-9 and TRBJ2-5, the complete variable domain is DTGVSQNPRHKITKRGQNVTFRCDPISEHNRLYWYRQTLGQGPEFLTYFQNEAQLEKSRLLSDRFSAERPKGSFSTLEIQRTEQGDSAMYLCASSLATSRETQYFGPGTRLLVL.

The V and J genes are TRBV4-2 and TRBJ2-2; 8 positions agree with TRBD2. CDR1 and CDR2 from the germline V gene are LGHNA and YNFKEQ. The CDR3 spans 17 residues. Trimming cost V 4 bases and J 10 bases; bases outside gene matches: 17. In nucleotides, the CDR3 is TGTGCCAGCAGCCGCGCCGGGACTAGATCAGGTGCGTCGGAGCTGTTTTTT. Translating it yields CASSRAGTRSGASELFF.